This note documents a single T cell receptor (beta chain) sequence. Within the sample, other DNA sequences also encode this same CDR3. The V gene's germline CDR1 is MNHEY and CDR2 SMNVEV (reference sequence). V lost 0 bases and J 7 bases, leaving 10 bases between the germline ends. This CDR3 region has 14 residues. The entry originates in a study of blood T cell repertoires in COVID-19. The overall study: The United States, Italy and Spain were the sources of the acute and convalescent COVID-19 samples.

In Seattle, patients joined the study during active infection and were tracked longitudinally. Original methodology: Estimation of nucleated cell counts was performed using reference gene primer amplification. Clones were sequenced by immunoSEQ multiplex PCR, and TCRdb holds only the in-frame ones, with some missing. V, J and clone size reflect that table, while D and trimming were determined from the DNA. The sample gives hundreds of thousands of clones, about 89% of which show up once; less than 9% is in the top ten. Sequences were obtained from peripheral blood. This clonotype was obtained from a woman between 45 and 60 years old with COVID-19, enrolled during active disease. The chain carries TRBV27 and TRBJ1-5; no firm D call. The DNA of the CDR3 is TGTGCCAGCAGTTTATCCCCATCGGGACAGCCCCAGCATTTT. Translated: CASSLSPSGQPQHF.